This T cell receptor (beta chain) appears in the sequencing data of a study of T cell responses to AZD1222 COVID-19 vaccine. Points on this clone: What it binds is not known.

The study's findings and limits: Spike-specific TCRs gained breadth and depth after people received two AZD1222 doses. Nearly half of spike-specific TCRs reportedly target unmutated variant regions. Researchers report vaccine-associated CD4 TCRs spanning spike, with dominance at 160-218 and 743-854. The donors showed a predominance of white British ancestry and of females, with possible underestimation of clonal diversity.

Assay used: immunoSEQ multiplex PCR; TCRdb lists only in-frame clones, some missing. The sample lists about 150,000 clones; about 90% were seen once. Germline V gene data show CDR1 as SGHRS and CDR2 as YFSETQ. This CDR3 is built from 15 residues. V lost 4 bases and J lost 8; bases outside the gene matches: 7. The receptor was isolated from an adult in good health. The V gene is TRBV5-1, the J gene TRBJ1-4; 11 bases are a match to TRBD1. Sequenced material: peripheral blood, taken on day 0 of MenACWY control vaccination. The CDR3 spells CASSPMDRGREKLFF. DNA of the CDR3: TGCGCCAGCAGCCCGATGGACAGGGGGCGCGAAAAACTGTTTTTT. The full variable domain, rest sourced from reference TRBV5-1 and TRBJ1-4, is KAGVTQTPRYLIKTRGQQVTLSCSPISGHRSVSWYQQTPGQGLQFLFEYFSETQRNKGNFPGRFSGRQFSNSRSEMNVSTLELGDSALYLCASSPMDRGREKLFFGSGTQLSVL.